The clone carrying this T cell receptor beta chain was seen many times. These data are taken from a study of T-cell reconstitution after alpha-beta-depleted transplantation in children. V was trimmed by 4 bases and J by 5 bases, leaving 17 bases between them. Germline lookup yields CDR1 SEHNR and CDR2 FQNEAQ (reference sequence). The CDR3 has 15 amino acids. A TCRbeta library incorporating unique molecular identifiers was prepared. TCRdb reanalysed the PCR reads using MiXCR and keeps one entry per CDR3 protein. Of about 16,000 distinct CDR3 sequences in the sample, about 7.7% were seen once. The sequencing here drew on PBMCs, mostly from graft donor cells, taken 60 days after TCRalphabeta/CD19-depleted stem cell transplant. The clonotype was recovered from a boy less than two years old who had a stem cell transplant for Wiskott-Aldrich syndrome, so the T cells may come from the graft donor. V usage is TRBV7-9 and J usage is TRBJ1-1; D is possibly TRBD1 (5 bases). The CDR3 DNA follows: TGTGCCAGCAGCTGGTGGACGGGGGAGGGTACTGAAGCTTTCTTT. It yields the protein CASSWWTGEGTEAFF.